This is a list of T cell receptor beta chains from one sample in a study of OX40 agonist ivuxolimab in advanced cancers. Sequenced by immunoSEQ multiplex PCR; TCRdb stores in-frame clones only, minus some. The sample includes under 90,000 clones, 90% to 95% of them seen just once. The source material was CD4+ or CD8+ T cells sorted from blood, sampled in a trial of the OX40 agonist ivuxolimab. The source of these receptors is an adult with an advanced solid tumor such as melanoma, head and neck, liver or kidney cancer. CDR3s include the opening cysteine and the closing phenylalanine or tryptophan.

TRBJ2-7 TRBV6-6 CASSYVDGPYEQYF
TRBJ1-2 TRBV27 CASSSPGQGPYGYTF
TRBJ1-2 TRBV10-2 CASSGRTANYGYTF
TRBJ2-1 TRBV5-1 CASSSTSGGVNEQFF
TRBJ1-6 TRBV2 CASTTQGNSPLHF
TRBJ1-4 TRBV5-1 CASTPQGAPNEKLFF
TRBJ2-5 TRBV30 CAWSVLETQYF
TRBJ2-5 TRBV30 CAWGRGAGETQYF
TRBJ1-5 TRBV27 CASSPRGRVVNQPQHF
TRBJ1-1 TRBV5-1 CASSLGIRTNTEAFF
TRBJ2-2 TRBV10-3 CAISQTGTSENTGELFF
TRBJ2-3 TRBV5-1 CASSWDRGSGDTQYF
TRBJ2-3 TRBV5-1 CASSRYGSRDGSTDTQYF
TRBJ2-3 TRBV2 CASHDGVNVADTQYF
TRBJ2-3 TRBV9 CASSVDGFTDTQYF
TRBJ2-3 TRBV7-3 CASSPQGSGLGGEYTQYF
TRBJ2-1 TRBV6-5 CASIGLAANEQFF
TRBJ2-7 TRBV7-2 CASSLVGQGVYEQYF
TRBJ2-7 TRBV18 CASSPTSRDYEQYF
TRBJ1-1 TRBV30 CAWINLQGMNTEAFF
TRBJ2-7 TRBV7-2 CASTFSESSYEQYF
TRBJ2-5 TRBV6-5 CASSRDFAQETQYF
TRBJ2-5 TRBV2 CASGLEQGGETQYF
TRBJ2-7 TRBV6-5 CASSYVSPTYEQYF
TRBJ2-3 TRBV6-1 CASSPGTDTQYF
TRBJ2-7 TRBV6-5 CASRDATYEQYF
TRBJ2-1 TRBV5-1 CASSRARSDEQFF
TRBJ2-3 TRBV19 CASTPTSGTTDTQYF
TRBJ2-1 TRBV5-1 CASSSRVLAGWDEQFF
TRBJ2-7 TRBV19 CASSIGRAVLDEQYF
TRBJ2-1 TRBV11-2 CASSLDRHNEQFF
TRBJ2-1 TRBV2 CASSVGLSGEQFF
TRBJ1-2 TRBV7-9 CASSPREGNYGYTF
TRBJ2-3 TRBV11-2 CASGIWIADTQYF
TRBJ2-7 TRBV10-3 CAISEAEYEQYF
TRBJ1-5 TRBV2 CASSGTGGGNQPQHF
TRBJ2-5 TRBV19 CASSIGLAGPQETQYF
TRBJ1-1 TRBV5-1 CASSRERGGGTNTEAFF
TRBJ2-2 TRBV6-5 CASRSGGPTGELFF
TRBJ2-1 TRBV7-8 CASSVGRNSYNEQFF
TRBJ2-3 TRBV5-1 CASSPTGDSTDTQYF
TRBJ1-5 TRBV7-2 CASSLVGIGQPQHF
TRBJ2-3 TRBV19 CASRSGGRTDTQYF
TRBJ1-2 TRBV7-2 CASSSQGINYGYTF
TRBJ1-4 TRBV2 CASSGQGAANEKLFF
TRBJ2-3 TRBV5-6 CASSLSGVPDTQYF
TRBJ1-5 TRBV7-2 CASSLQGQNQPQHF
TRBJ2-7 TRBV5-1 CASSLGRGGYEQYF
TRBJ1-5 TRBV5-8 CASNRGKYSNQPQHF
TRBJ1-1 TRBV7-9 CASSLAGVNTEAFF
TRBJ1-5 TRBV7-2 CASSSGWGQPQHF
TRBJ1-3 TRBV28 CASNPAGPISGNTIYF
TRBJ2-7 TRBV10-1 CASSELAGAPQYF
TRBJ2-2 TRBV18 CASSPPNRGSDTGELFF
TRBJ2-6 TRBV5-1 CASSPGQGASSGANVLTF